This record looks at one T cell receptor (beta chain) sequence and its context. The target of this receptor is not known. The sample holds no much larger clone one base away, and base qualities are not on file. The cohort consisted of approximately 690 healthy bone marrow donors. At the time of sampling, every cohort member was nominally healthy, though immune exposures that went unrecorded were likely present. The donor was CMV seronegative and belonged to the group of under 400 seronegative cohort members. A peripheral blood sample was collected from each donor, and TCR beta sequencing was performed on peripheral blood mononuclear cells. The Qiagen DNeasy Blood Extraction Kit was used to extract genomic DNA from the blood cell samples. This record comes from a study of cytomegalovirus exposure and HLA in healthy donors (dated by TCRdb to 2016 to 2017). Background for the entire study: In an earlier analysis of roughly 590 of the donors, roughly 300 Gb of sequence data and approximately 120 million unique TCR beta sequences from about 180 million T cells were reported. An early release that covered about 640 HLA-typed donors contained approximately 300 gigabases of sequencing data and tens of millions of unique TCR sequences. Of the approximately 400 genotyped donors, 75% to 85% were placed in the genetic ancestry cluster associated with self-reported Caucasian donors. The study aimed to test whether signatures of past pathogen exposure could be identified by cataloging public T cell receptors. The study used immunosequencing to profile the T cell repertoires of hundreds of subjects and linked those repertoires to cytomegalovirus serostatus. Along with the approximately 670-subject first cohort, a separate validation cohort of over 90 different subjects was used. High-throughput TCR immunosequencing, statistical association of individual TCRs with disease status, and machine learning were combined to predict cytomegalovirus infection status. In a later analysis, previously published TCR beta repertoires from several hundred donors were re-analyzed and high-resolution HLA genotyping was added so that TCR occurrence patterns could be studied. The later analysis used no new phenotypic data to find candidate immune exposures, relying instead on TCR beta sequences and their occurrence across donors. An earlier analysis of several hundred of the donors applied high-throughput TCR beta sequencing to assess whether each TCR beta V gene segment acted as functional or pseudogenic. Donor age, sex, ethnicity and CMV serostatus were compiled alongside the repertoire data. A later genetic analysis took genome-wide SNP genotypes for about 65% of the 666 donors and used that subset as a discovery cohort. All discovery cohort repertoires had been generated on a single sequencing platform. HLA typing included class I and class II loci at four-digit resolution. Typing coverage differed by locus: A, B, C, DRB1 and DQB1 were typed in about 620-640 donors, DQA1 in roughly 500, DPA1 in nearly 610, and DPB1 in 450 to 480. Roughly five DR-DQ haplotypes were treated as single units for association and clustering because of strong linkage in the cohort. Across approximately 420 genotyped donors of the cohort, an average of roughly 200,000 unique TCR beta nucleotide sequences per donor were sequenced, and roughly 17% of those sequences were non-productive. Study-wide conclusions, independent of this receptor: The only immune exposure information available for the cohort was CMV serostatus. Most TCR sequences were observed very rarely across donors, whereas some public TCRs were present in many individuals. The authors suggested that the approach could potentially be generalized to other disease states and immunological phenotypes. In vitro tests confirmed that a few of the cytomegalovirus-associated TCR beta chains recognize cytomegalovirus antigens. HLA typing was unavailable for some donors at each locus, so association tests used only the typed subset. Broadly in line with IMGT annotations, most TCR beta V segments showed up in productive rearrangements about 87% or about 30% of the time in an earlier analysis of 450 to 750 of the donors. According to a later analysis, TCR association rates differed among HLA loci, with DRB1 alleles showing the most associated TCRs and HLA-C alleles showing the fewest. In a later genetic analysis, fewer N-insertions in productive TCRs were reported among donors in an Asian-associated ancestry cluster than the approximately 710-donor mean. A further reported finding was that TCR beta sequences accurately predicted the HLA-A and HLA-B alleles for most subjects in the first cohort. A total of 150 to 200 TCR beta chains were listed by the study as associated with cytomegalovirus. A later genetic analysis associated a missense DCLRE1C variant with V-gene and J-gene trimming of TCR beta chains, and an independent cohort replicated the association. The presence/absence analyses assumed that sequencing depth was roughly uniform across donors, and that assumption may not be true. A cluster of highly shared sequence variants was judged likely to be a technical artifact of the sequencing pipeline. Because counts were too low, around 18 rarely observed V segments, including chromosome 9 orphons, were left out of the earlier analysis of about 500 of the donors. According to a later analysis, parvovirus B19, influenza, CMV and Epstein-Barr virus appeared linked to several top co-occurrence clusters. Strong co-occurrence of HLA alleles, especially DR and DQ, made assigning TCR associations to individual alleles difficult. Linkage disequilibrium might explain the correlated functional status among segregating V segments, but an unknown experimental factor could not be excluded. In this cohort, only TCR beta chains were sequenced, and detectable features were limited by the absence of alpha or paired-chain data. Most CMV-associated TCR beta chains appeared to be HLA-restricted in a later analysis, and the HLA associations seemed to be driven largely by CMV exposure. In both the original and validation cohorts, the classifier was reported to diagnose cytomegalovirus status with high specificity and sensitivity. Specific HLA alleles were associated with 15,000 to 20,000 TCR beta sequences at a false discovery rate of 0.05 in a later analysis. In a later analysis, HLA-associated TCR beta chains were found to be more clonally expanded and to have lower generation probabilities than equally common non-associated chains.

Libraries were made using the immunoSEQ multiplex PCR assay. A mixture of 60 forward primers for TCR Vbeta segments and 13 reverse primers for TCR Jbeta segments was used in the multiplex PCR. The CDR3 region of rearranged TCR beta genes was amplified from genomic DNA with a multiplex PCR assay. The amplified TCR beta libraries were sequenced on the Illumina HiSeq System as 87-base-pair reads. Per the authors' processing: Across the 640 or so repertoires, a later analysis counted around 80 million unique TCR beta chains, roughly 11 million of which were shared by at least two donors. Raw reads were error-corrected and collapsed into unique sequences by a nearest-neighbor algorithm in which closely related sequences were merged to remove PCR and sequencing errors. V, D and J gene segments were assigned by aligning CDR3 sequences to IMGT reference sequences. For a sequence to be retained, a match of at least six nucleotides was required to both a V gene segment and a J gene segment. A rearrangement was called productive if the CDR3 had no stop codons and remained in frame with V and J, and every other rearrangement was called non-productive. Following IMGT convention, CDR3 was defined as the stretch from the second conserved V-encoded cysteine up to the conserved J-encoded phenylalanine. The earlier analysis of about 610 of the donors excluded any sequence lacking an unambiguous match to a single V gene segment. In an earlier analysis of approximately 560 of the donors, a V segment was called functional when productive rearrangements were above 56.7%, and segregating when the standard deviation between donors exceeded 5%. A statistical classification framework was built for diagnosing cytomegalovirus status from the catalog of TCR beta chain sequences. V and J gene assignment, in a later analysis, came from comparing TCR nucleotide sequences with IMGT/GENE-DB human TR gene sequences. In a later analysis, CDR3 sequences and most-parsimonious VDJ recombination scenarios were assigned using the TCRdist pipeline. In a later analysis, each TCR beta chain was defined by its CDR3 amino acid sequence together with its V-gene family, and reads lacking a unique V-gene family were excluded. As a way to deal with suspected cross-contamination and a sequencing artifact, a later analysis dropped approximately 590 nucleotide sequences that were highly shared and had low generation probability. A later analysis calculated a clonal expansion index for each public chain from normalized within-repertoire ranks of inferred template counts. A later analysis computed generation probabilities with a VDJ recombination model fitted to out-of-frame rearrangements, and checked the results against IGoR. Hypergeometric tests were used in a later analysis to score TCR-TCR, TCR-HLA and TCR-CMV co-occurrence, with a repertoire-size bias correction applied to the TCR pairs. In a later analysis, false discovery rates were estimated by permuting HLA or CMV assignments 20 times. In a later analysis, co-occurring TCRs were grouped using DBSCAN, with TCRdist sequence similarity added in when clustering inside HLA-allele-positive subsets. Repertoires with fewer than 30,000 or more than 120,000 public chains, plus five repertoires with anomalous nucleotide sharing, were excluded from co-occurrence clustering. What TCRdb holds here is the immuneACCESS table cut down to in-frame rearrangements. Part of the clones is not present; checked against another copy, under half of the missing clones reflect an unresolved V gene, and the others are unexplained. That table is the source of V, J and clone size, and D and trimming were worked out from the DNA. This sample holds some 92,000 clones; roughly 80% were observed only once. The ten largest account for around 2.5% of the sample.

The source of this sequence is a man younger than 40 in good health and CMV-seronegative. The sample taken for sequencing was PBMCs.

CDR3 protein: CASSPGQGLPNYGYTF. The sequence in DNA is TGTGCCAGCAGCCCAGGGCAGGGACTCCCTAACTATGGCTACACCTTC. The chain is made from TRBV9 and TRBJ1-2; TRBD1 might be the D gene, on 5 matching bases. CDR1 and CDR2 were assigned from the germline V gene as SGDLS and YYNGEE. V is reduced by 4 bases and J by 0 bases, leaving a spacing of 16 bases between them. The CDR3 contains 16 residues, cysteine and phenylalanine counted. The only DNA kept is the CDR3, 48 bases in frame from the first base.